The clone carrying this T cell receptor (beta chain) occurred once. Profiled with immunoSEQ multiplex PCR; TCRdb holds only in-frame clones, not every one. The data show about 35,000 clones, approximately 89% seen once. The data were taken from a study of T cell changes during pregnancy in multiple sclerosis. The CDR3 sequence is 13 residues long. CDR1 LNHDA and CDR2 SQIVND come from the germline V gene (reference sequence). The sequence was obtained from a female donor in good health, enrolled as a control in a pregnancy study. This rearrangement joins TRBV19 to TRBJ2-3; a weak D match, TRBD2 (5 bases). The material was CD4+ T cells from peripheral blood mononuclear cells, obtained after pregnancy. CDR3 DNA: TGTACCACAAGGGCTAGCAGCACAGATACGCAGTATTTT. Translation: CTTRASSTDTQYF. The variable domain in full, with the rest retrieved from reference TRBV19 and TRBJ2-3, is DGGITQSPKYLFRKEGQNVTLSCEQNLNHDAMYWYRQDPGQGLRLIYYSQIVNDFQKGDIAEGYSVSREKKESFPLTVTSAQKNPTAFYLCTTRASSTDTQYFGPGTRLTVL.